The rows below give T cell receptor beta chains drawn from one sample of a study of blood T cell repertoires in COVID-19. TCRdb's copy holds only in-frame clones and misses some; the assay was immunoSEQ multiplex PCR. The sample contains some 69,000 clones, 75% to 90% of which appear only once. The sequenced sample was peripheral blood. The receptors were gathered from a woman aged 50 to 60 with active COVID-19. CDR3s include the opening cysteine and the closing phenylalanine or tryptophan. A row's size may be missing; if present it is once, few, many or a size class.

v_call | clone_size | cdr3_aa
TRBV12-3/TRBV12-4 | . | CASSPGPDGYTF
TRBV6-5 | . | CASRDRFYSNQPQHF
TRBV4-1 | . | CASSQGLGPRDTYNEQFF
TRBV7-2 | once | CASSRRLAGTNEQFF
TRBV4-1 | many | CASSQVGVAGNTIYF
TRBV11-2 | . | CASSRGRENEQFF
TRBV5-1 | . | CASDGQKTGELFF
TRBV6-5 | . | CASSHGTSARETQYF
TRBV2 | . | CASRERTSSTDTQYF
TRBV24-1 | . | CATSDPLAGTYNEQFF
TRBV12-5 | . | CASGLGQKDQETQYF
TRBV27 | once | CASSARERGEQFF
TRBV5-1 | many | CASSETHEQFF
TRBV6-5 | . | CASSYSSGGNNYGYTF
TRBV5-1 | . | CASSLGLASDEQFF
TRBV29-1 | . | CSVERDRKSGYTF
TRBV29-1 | . | CSVSGGVSVGYTF
TRBV9 | few | CASSGPQGDYGYTF
TRBV24-1 | once | CATRDSRGDEQFF
TRBV19 | . | CASTDTASGANVLTF
TRBV19 | . | CASMFRGRGQPQHF
TRBV2 | . | CASSAAGRGTDTQYF
TRBV5-4 | . | CASTPNEWGGDTQYF
TRBV5-8 | . | CASSWGHGEQFF
TRBV2 | . | CAITTLEPRRATDTQYF
TRBV11-2 | . | CASSPLVSGGRDNEQFF
TRBV21-1 | . | CASQEELFF
TRBV18 | . | CASSSLSPGELFF
TRBV14 | . | CASSQLMGLAETQYF
TRBV9 | . | CASSVAASGPTDTQYF
TRBV7-3 | once | CASSETSGSSYEQYF
TRBV30 | . | CAWSGAGGTEAFF
TRBV5-1 | . | CASSQTGGYREKLFF
TRBV11-3 | . | CASSAGTGNTEAFF
TRBV5-1 | . | CASSLGTARNTEAFF
TRBV2 | . | CASHISGTILRDEQFF
TRBV6-6 | . | CASSYSLLAGVNEQFF
TRBV19 | . | CASLAGRDYGYTF
TRBV11-2 | once | CASSFRVNEQFF
TRBV3-1/TRBV3-2 | . | CASSQEGAKWRAKETQYF
TRBV2 | . | CASTGVGANYGYTF
TRBV19 | . | CASRQAGGPGETQYF
TRBV3-1/TRBV3-2 | . | CASSQGRSGWPGEQYF
TRBV11-2 | few | CASSFGTYGNTIYF
TRBV11-3 | . | CASNSVNTGELFF
TRBV19 | . | CASQPGGPSGELFF
TRBV2 | . | CASSQGTGGRETQYF
TRBV9 | . | CASSVGNRDRGRSEQFF
TRBV11-2 | once | CASSPGDLRETQYF